The next 26 T cell receptor beta chains were all read from a single sample in a study of CD4 T cell repertoires and nickel. TCRdb reanalysed the RT-PCR reads using MiXCR and keeps one entry per CDR3 protein. Here the sample spans 250 to 350 distinct CDR3 sequences, about 55% being singletons. Sequenced sample: CD4+ T cells from blood, not recorded whether cultured. The source of these receptors is a human donor in a nickel allergy study, with or without nickel allergy (not recorded which). It is not recorded whether this sample comes from one donor or several.

This sequence joins TRBV9 and TRBJ2-1; D gene unclear. Germline lookup yields CDR1 SGDLS and CDR2 YYNGEE. Trimming took off 4 bases at V and 4 bases at J, with 18 bases between the two ends. The CDR3 consists of 16 residues. CDR3 bases: TGTGCCAGCAGCTTTGGCCGGCAAGCACGGTACAATGAGCAGTTCTTC. This sequence encodes CASSFGRQARYNEQFF.

This clonotype came up a few times. V gene TRBV3-1 combines with J gene TRBJ1-6; D gene uncertain. V gave up 1 base and J gave up 8 bases, with 9 bases separating them. Germline V gene data show CDR1 as LGHDT and CDR2 as YNNKEL (reference sequence). The CDR3 has 14 residues. The CDR3 loop reads CASSQGDGDSPLHF. The CDR3 region has the DNA TGTGCCAGCAGCCAAGGAGACGGCGATTCACCCCTCCACTTT.

Concerning this clonotype: At one of its ends the junction is not consistent with the germline gene, which may arise from a read error. This chain links TRBV23-1 with TRBJ2-3; 8 bases are shared with TRBD2. TRBV23-1 is annotated as an ORF whose role is uncertain. This CDR3 spans 16 amino acids. The CDR3: CASSQSLRGGTDTQYF. The CDR3 DNA is TGCGCCAGCAGCCAATCGTTGCGGGGGGGCACAGATACGCAGTATTTT.

This chain uses TRBV2 with TRBJ1-2; 9 positions agree with TRBD1. This CDR3 has 13 residues. The J segment lost 4 bases and the V segment lost 8 bases, leaving 5 bases of the junction unmatched. Germline assignment: CDR1 SNHLY and CDR2 FYNNEI. For the CDR3, the DNA is TGTGCCAGCGGGACAGGGAGGGCCTATGGCTACACCTTC. Translation gives CASGTGRAYGYTF.

The chain's CDR3 is CASSLRPDRGSPLHF. CDR3 sequence (DNA): TGTGCCAGCAGTTTACGTCCGGACAGAGGTTCACCCCTCCACTTT. This chain uses TRBV28 with TRBJ1-6; D possibly corresponds to TRBD1 (6 bases). The CDR3 extends over 15 amino acids. Trimming took off 2 bases at V and 9 bases at J, with 14 bases between the two ends. Germline loops: CDR1 MDHEN, CDR2 SYDVKM. Drawing the rest from reference TRBV28 and TRBJ1-6, the complete variable domain is DVKVTQSSRYLVKRTGEKVFLECVQDMDHENMFWYRQDPGLGLRLIYFSYDVKMKEKGDIPEGYSVSREKKERFSLILESASTNQTSMYLCASSLRPDRGSPLHFGNGTRLTVT.

This clonotype was recorded a few times. The gene calls are TRBV9 and TRBJ1-1; no firm D call. V gave up 4 bases and J gave up 1 base, with 8 bases separating them. CDR1 and CDR2 (germline): SGDLS, YYNGEE. There are 13 residues in the CDR3. This chain's CDR3 is CASSLVSNTEAFF. The CDR3 region has the DNA TGTGCCAGCAGCCTGGTCTCGAACACTGAAGCTTTCTTT.

The gene calls are TRBV20-1 and TRBJ2-1; no reliable D call. V was pared by 0 bases and J by 7 bases, with 22 bases between. The CDR3 runs to 17 residues. Germline V CDR1 and CDR2: DFQATT, SNEGSKA (reference sequence). In DNA, the CDR3 is TGCAGTGCTAGAGATAGGTGGGAATTGAGTCTGAGTAATGAGCAGTTCTTC. It is translated as CSARDRWELSLSNEQFF.

The V call is TRBV19, the J call TRBJ2-4, with D possibly TRBD1 on 6 matching bases. This CDR3 contains 14 residues. V was cut by 4 bases and J by 2 bases, with 9 bases left in between. Germline V gene lookup returns CDR1 LNHDA and CDR2 SQIVND (reference sequence). The CDR3 sequence is CASSNQGTKNIQYF. CDR3 DNA: TGTGCCAGTAGTAACCAGGGGACCAAAAACATTCAGTACTTC.

V usage is TRBV7-9 and J usage is TRBJ2-7; no clear D gene. The V and J ends lost 5 bases and 0 bases respectively, with 11 bases between them. The CDR3 sequence is 14 residues long. Germline lookup yields CDR1 SEHNR and CDR2 FQNEAQ (reference sequence). The CDR3 DNA reads as TGTGCCAGCAGCGTCGACGGAAACTCCTACGAGCAGTACTTC. Translating it yields CASSVDGNSYEQYF.

J is TRBJ2-5 and V is TRBV6-2 or TRBV6-3; D is unclear. The CDR3 is 12 residues long. CDR1 is MNHEY and CDR2 is SVGEGT in the germline V gene. V was trimmed by 0 bases and J by 5 bases, leaving 4 bases between them. CDR3: CASSYSGETQYF. The CDR3, as DNA: TGTGCCAGCAGTTACTCGGGGGAGACCCAGTACTTC.

V gene TRBV5-5 combines with J gene TRBJ1-4; D ambiguous. This CDR3 spans 16 amino acids. CDR1 is SGHKS and CDR2 is YYEKEE in the germline V gene (reference sequence). V dropped 4 bases and J dropped 0 bases, with 13 bases sitting between them. The DNA of the CDR3 is TGTGCCAGCAGCCAAAGCCGACCCGCAACTAATGAAAAACTGTTTTTT. Protein product: CASSQSRPATNEKLFF.

The V gene is TRBV7-8, the J gene TRBJ2-4; 7 bases line up with TRBD2. Trimming took 5 bases from V and 7 from J; bases not matched to a gene: 17. This CDR3 is built from 17 residues. Germline V gene data show CDR1 as SGHVS and CDR2 as FQNEAQ. The CDR3 DNA sequence: TGTGCCAGCAGCCTAGTTGGGGGGGGGGGAGTTCAGAACATTCAGTACTTC. Translating it yields CASSLVGGGGVQNIQYF.

The chain uses TRBV11-2 and TRBJ1-3, with 7 bases that match TRBD1. Germline V CDR1 and CDR2: SGHAT, FQNNGV. J gave up 4 bases and V 3 bases, and 3 bases lay outside the gene matches. This CDR3 has 14 amino acids. CDR3 nucleotides: TGTGCCAGCAGCTTTGACAGGGACGGAAACACCATATATTTT. Protein: CASSFDRDGNTIYF.

This clonotype came up a few times. This chain connects TRBV9 to TRBJ2-3; 10 bases are a match to TRBD2. The V and J ends lost 1 base and 3 bases, in that order; junction bases with no gene match: 5. This CDR3 spans 16 amino acids. Germline CDR1 and CDR2: SGDLS and YYNGEE. In nucleotides, the CDR3 is TGTGCCAGCAGCGTACTAGCGGGAGTGGGTACAGATACGCAGTATTTT. Protein sequence: CASSVLAGVGTDTQYF.

This clonotype was picked up a small number of times. The chain is built from TRBV3-1 and TRBJ1-1; 7 bases match TRBD1. CDR1 and CDR2 from the germline V gene are LGHDT and YNNKEL (reference sequence). This CDR3 contains 16 residues. Germline trimming cut 1 base from V and 1 base from J; bases unmatched to any gene: 6. The CDR3 nucleotides are TGTGCCAGCAGCCAAGGACAGGGAAGACCGAACACTGAAGCTTTCTTT. The encoded protein is CASSQGQGRPNTEAFF.

This chain's CDR3 is CAAGTGQWDTQYF. CDR3 nucleotide sequence: TGTGCCGCGGGAACAGGGCAATGGGATACGCAGTATTTT. The V and J genes are TRBV2 and TRBJ2-3; D could derive from TRBD1 or TRBD2 (6 bases each). Germline V gene sequence: CDR1 SNHLY, CDR2 FYNNEI. There are 13 residues in the CDR3. Trimming removed 11 bases at V and 6 bases at J, with 18 bases between.

J is TRBJ1-6 and V is TRBV7-3, with a tentative D call TRBD1 (6 bases). The CDR3 loop spans 16 amino acids. Trimming removed 1 base at V and 6 bases at J, with 13 bases between. CDR1 and CDR2 from the germline V gene are SGHTA and FQGTGA. CDR3 sequence reads: CASSLRGGGSNSPLHF. The CDR3 coding sequence is TGTGCCAGCAGCTTAAGGGGAGGGGGAAGTAATTCACCCCTCCACTTT.

This sequence joins TRBV9 and TRBJ2-3, with TRBD1 as a possible D gene (5 bases). The CDR3 sequence is 15 residues long. Trimming left V 0 bases short and J 6 bases short, with 14 bases between. The germline gives CDR1 SGDLS, CDR2 YYNGEE. Here the CDR3 DNA reads TGTGCCAGCAGCGTAGGGCGTAGGGGTGTGGATACGCAGTATTTT. It encodes CASSVGRRGVDTQYF.

This clonotype was seen only a few times. V gene TRBV18 combines with J gene TRBJ1-1, with D maybe TRBD1 (5 bases). Trimming took 6 bases from V and 0 from J, leaving 11 bases between them. There are 14 residues in the CDR3. Germline CDR1 is KGHSH and CDR2 is LQKENI. CDR3 protein: CASSPDRLNTEAFF. The CDR3 DNA reads as TGTGCCAGCTCTCCCGACAGACTGAACACTGAAGCTTTCTTT. Complete variable domain (other parts from reference TRBV18 and TRBJ1-1): NAGVMQNPRHLVRRRGQEARLRCSPMKGHSHVYWYRQLPEEGLKFMVYLQKENIIDESGMPKERFSAEFPKEGPSILRIQQVVRGDSAAYFCASSPDRLNTEAFFGQGTRLTVV.

This chain joins TRBV5-1 and TRBJ2-3; D unresolved. The ends were cut back, 0 bases at V and 4 bases at J, with 0 bases in the middle. The length of the CDR3 is 11 residues. Germline loops: CDR1 SGHRS, CDR2 YFSETQ. CDR3 amino acids: CASSLADTQYF. The CDR3 DNA reads as TGCGCCAGCAGCTTGGCAGATACGCAGTATTTT.

This chain links TRBV5-1 with TRBJ1-6; unclear D gene. CDR1 is SGHRS, CDR2 YFSETQ, per germline. V dropped 0 bases and J dropped 9 bases, with 10 bases sitting between them. The CDR3 is 14 amino acids. DNA of the CDR3: TGCGCCAGCAGCTTGGCGGTTTTGGGTTCACCCCTCCACTTT. It encodes CASSLAVLGSPLHF. Full variable domain (outside the CDR3, taken from reference TRBV5-1 and TRBJ1-6): KAGVTQTPRYLIKTRGQQVTLSCSPISGHRSVSWYQQTPGQGLQFLFEYFSETQRNKGNFPGRFSGRQFSNSRSEMNVSTLELGDSALYLCASSLAVLGSPLHFGNGTRLTVT.

This clonotype has only a few counts. The chain has TRBV19 and TRBJ1-2; D is possibly TRBD1 (5 bases). CDR1 and CDR2 (germline): LNHDA, SQIVND (reference sequence). V lost 0 bases and J 6 bases, leaving 5 bases between the germline ends. The CDR3 length is 12 residues. The CDR3 sequence: CASSIDRDGYTF. In nucleotides, the CDR3 is TGTGCCAGTAGTATAGACAGGGATGGCTACACCTTC.

The genes are TRBV19 and TRBJ1-1, with 10 bases matching TRBD1. V shed 6 bases, J shed 3 bases, and the junction held 7 bases outside the gene matches. Germline V CDR1 and CDR2: LNHDA, SQIVND (reference sequence). This CDR3 spans 15 amino acids. Written as DNA, the CDR3 is TGTGCCAGTAGGGACAGGGGGAGAGGAGACACTGAAGCTTTCTTT. Amino acids: CASRDRGRGDTEAFF. Combining the CDR3 with reference TRBV19 and TRBJ1-1 gives the whole variable domain DGGITQSPKYLFRKEGQNVTLSCEQNLNHDAMYWYRQDPGQGLRLIYYSQIVNDFQKGDIAEGYSVSREKKESFPLTVTSAQKNPTAFYLCASRDRGRGDTEAFFGQGTRLTVV.

This sequence joins TRBV20-1 and TRBJ2-5; maybe TRBD2 (6 bases). Deletions cut 4 bases from V and 3 bases from J, with 9 bases between. Germline V gene sequence: CDR1 DFQATT, CDR2 SNEGSKA (reference sequence). This CDR3 has 12 residues. The CDR3 coding sequence is TGCAGTGCTATAGGACTAAAAGAGACCCAGTACTTC. It codes for CSAIGLKETQYF.

The rearrangement joins TRBV7-8 to TRBJ1-2, with D possibly matching TRBD1 (5 bases). This CDR3 has 14 amino acids. CDR1 and CDR2 (germline): SGHVS, FQNEAQ. Deletions cut 1 base from V and 1 base from J, with 7 bases between. The CDR3 nucleotides are TGTGCCAGCAGCTTAGGGGGCAGTAACTATGGCTACACCTTC. Its translation: CASSLGGSNYGYTF.

The gene calls are TRBV4-2 and TRBJ2-3; D unresolved. V dropped 0 bases and J dropped 1 base, with 5 bases sitting between them. In germline, CDR1 is LGHNA, CDR2 YNFKEQ. The CDR3 is 14 amino acids. Here the CDR3 DNA reads TGTGCCAGCAGCCAAGACTGGGGCACAGATACGCAGTATTTT. As protein: CASSQDWGTDTQYF.